This note documents a single T cell receptor beta chain sequence. Its target is unknown. CDR3 length equals 15 residues. Trimming took 2 bases from V and 3 from J, leaving 12 bases between them. Germline V gene lookup returns CDR1 MNHEY and CDR2 SVGEGT. The data were taken from a study of Graves' ophthalmopathy and Graves' hyperthyroidism. In the study overall: Peripheral blood (taken before any treatment) was collected at initial diagnosis.

As the template, RNA transcripts were used to amplify TCR beta CDR3 regions. First-round RT-PCR with HTBI primers preceded a second-round multiplex PCR. TCRdb used MiXCR to reprocess the multiplex PCR reads, holding one entry per CDR3 protein. The data hold about 48,000 distinct CDR3 sequences, with about 50% observed a single time. Ophthalmopathy was moderately-to-severely active, CAS at least 3, NOSPECS at least 4, lasting under 3 months. Enrollment excluded any patients with other autoimmune diseases, uncontrolled infections, pregnancy or lactation. Study-level findings and limits: In predicting ophthalmopathy progression, the model reached approximately 70% sensitivity and 72.22% specificity.

Sequencing used peripheral blood. The receptor was derived from an adult man with Graves' ophthalmopathy. This chain joins TRBV6-2 or TRBV6-3 and TRBJ2-3; D not resolved. CDR3 residues: CASSYTNSKTDTQYF. The DNA of the CDR3 is TGTGCCAGCAGTTACACGAACTCAAAAACAGATACGCAGTATTTT.